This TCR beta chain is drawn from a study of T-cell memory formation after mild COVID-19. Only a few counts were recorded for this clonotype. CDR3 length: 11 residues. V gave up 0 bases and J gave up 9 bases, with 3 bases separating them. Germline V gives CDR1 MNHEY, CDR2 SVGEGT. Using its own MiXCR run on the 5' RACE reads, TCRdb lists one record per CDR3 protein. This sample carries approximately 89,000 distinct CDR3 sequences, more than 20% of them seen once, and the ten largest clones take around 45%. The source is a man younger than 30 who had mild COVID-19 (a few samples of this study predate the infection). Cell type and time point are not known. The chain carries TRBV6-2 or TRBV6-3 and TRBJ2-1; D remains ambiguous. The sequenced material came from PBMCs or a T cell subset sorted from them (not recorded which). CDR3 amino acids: CASSYSIEQFF. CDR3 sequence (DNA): TGTGCCAGCAGTTACTCAATTGAGCAGTTCTTC.